This entry is about one T cell receptor beta chain. Its antigen is undetermined. Sequenced by immunoSEQ multiplex PCR; TCRdb stores in-frame clones only, minus some. Of just over 15,000 clones in the sample, approximately 90% were seen once. Between the trimmed V and J ends, which lost 5 bases and 8 bases, there was a span of 11 bases. Germline assignment: CDR1 MNHNY and CDR2 SVGAGI (reference sequence). The CDR3 covers 12 residues. The record originates from a study of Tregs in tolerant kidney transplant recipients. General observations from the study: The most relevant donor-specific Treg TCRbeta repertoire apparently came from expansion with activated donor B cells.

Sample: CD8+ T cells from blood. The chain combines TRBV6-6 with TRBJ2-3, with D perhaps given as TRBD1 or TRBD2 (5 bases each). This sequence was found in a human donor in good health. The CDR3 is CASSNLRGTQYF. CDR3 bases: TGTGCCAGCAGTAACCTGAGGGGTACGCAGTATTTT.